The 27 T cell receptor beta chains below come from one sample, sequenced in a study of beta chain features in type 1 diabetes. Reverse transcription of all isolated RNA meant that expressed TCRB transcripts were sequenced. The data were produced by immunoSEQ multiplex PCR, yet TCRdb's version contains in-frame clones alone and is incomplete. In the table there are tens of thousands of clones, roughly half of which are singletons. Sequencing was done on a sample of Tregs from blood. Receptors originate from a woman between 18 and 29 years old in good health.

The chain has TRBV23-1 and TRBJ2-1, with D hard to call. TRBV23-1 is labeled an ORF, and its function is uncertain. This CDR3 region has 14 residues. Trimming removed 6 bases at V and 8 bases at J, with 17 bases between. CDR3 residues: CASRAPASYHEQFF. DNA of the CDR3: TGCGCCAGCAGGGCCCCAGCGTCGTACCATGAGCAGTTCTTC.

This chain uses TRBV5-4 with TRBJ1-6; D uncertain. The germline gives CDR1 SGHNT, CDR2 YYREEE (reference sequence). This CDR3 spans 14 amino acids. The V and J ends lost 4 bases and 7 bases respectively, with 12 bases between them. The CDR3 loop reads CASSTYKYNSPLHF. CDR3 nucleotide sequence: TGTGCCAGCAGCACGTACAAGTACAATTCACCCCTCCACTTT.

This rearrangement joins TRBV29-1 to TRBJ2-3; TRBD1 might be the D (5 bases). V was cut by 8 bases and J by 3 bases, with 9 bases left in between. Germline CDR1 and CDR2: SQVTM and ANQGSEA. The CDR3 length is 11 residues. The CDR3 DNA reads TGCAGCTTTCGACAGACAGATACGCAGTATTTT. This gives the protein CSFRQTDTQYF.

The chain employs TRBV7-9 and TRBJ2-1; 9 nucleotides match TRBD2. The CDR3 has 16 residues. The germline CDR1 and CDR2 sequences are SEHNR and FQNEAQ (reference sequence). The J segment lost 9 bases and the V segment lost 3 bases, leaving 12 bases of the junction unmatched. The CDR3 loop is CASSFGWREGYAEQFF. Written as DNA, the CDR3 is TGTGCCAGCAGCTTCGGTTGGCGGGAGGGGTACGCTGAGCAGTTCTTC.

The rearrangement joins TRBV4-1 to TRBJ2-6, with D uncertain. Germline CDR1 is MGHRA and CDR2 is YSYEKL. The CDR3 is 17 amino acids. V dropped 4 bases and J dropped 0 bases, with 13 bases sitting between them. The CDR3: CASSPSPEASGANVLTF. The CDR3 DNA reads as TGCGCCAGCAGCCCCTCCCCCGAAGCCTCTGGGGCCAACGTCCTGACTTTC.

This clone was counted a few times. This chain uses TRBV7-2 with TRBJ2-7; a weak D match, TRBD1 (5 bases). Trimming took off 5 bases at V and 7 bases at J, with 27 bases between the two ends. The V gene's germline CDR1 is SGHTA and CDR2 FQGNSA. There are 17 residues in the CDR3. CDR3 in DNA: TGTGCCAGCAGCCCTCCTACCGGACATCGGTTAAGGTTGGAGCAGTACTTC. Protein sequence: CASSPPTGHRLRLEQYF.

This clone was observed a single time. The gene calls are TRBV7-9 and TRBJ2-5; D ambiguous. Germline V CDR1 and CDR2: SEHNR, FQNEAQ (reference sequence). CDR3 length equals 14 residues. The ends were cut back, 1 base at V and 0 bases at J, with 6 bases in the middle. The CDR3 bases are TGTGCCAGCAGCTTAGGAGGAAACCAAGAGACCCAGTACTTC. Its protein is CASSLGGNQETQYF.

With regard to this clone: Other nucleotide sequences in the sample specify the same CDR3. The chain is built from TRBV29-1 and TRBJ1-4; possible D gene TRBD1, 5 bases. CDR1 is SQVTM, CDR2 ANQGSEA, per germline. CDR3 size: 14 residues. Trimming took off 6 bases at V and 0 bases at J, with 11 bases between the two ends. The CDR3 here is CSVSDSATNEKLFF. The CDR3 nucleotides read TGCAGCGTCAGTGACAGTGCAACTAATGAAAAACTGTTTTTT.

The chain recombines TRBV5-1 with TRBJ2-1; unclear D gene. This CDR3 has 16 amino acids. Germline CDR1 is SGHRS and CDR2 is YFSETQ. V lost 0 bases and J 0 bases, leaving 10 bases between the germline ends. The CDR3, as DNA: TGCGCCAGCAGCTTGGGCATTTCCAGCTCCTACAATGAGCAGTTCTTC. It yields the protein CASSLGISSSYNEQFF.

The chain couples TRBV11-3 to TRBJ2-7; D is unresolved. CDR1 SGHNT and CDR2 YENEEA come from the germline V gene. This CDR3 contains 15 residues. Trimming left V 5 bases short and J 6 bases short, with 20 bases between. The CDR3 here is CASSATLASLSEQYF. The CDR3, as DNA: TGTGCCAGCAGCGCAACTCTGGCTAGTCTTTCCGAGCAGTACTTC.

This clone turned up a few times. The CDR3 DNA follows: TGTGCCAGCAGTTACTCCGGACTAATCTCGTCAGAGACCCAGTACTTC. Translated: CASSYSGLISSETQYF. The rearrangement links TRBV6-6 to TRBJ2-5; weak D call: TRBD2 (6 bases). Deletions cut 0 bases from V and 4 bases from J, with 15 bases between. Germline assignment: CDR1 MNHNY and CDR2 SVGAGI (reference sequence). The CDR3 is 16 residues long.

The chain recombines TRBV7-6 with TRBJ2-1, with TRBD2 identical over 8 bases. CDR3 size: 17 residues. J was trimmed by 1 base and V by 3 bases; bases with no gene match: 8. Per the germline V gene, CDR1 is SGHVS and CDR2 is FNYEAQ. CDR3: CASSFRGVAGSYNEQFF. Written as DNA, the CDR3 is TGTGCCAGCAGCTTCCGTGGGGTAGCGGGGTCCTACAATGAGCAGTTCTTC.

The CDR3 bases are TGTGCCAGCAGTTACTCGATGACGGGAGAAGGTCGGGAGCAGTACTTC. Its protein is CASSYSMTGEGREQYF. The rearrangement links TRBV6-6 to TRBJ2-7, with TRBD2 as a possible D gene (6 bases). The CDR3 has 16 amino acids. Germline values: CDR1 MNHNY, CDR2 SVGAGI (reference sequence). Trimming took 0 bases from V and 7 from J, leaving 19 bases between them.

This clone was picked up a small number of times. The CDR3 sequence is CASSAPLAGSGELFF. In DNA form, the CDR3 reads TGTGCCAGCAGCGCACCTCTAGCGGGGTCCGGGGAGCTGTTTTTT. The chain is built from TRBV7-9 and TRBJ2-2; 9 positions agree with TRBD2. Per germline, CDR1 SEHNR and CDR2 FQNEAQ (reference sequence). The CDR3 is 15 amino acids. V was pared by 5 bases and J by 6 bases, with 7 bases of the junction left unmatched.

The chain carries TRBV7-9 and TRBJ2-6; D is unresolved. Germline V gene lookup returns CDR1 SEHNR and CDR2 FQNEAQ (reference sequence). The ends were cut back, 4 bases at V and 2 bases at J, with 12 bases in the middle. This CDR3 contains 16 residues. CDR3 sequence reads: CASSYVSVPGANVLTF. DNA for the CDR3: TGTGCCAGCAGCTACGTAAGCGTCCCTGGGGCCAACGTCCTGACTTTC.

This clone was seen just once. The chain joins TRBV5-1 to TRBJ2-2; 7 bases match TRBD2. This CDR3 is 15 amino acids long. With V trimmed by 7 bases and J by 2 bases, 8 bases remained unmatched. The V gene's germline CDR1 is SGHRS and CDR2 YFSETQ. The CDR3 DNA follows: TGCGCCAGCGTCCCCGGGGGGTTAAACACCGGGGAGCTGTTTTTT. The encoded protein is CASVPGGLNTGELFF.

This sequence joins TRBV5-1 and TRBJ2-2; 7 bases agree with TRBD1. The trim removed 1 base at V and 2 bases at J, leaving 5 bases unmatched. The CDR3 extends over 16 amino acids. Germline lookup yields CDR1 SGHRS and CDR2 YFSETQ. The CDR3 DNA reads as TGCGCCAGCAGCTTGAGGGACAGACCTAACACCGGGGAGCTGTTTTTT. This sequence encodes CASSLRDRPNTGELFF.

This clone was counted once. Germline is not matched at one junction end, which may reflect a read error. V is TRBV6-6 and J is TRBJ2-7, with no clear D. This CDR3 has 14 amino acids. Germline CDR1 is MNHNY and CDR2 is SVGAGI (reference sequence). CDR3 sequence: CASSSTAVSHEQYF. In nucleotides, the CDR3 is TGTGCCAGCAGTTCAACAGCTGTCTCCCACGAGCAGTACTTC.

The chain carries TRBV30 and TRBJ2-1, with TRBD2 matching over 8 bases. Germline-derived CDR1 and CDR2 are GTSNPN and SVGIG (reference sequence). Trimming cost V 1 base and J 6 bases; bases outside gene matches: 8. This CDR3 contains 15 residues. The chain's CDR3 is CAWSGAAGDVNEQFF. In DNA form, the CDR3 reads TGTGCCTGGAGTGGGGCAGCGGGAGATGTCAATGAGCAGTTCTTC.

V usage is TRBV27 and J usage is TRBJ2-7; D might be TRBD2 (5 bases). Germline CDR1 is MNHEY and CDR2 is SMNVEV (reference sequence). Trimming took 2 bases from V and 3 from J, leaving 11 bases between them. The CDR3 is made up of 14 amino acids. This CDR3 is CASSLIAGIYEQYF. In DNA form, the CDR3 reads TGTGCCAGCAGTTTAATTGCGGGTATCTACGAGCAGTACTTC.

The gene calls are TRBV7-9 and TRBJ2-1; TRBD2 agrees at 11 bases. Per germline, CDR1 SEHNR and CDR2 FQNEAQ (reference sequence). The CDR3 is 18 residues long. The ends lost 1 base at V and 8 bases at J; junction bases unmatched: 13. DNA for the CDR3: TGTGCCAGCAGCTTAGGGGGGACTAGCGGCTTGTATGGAGATGAGCAGTTCTTC. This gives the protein CASSLGGTSGLYGDEQFF.

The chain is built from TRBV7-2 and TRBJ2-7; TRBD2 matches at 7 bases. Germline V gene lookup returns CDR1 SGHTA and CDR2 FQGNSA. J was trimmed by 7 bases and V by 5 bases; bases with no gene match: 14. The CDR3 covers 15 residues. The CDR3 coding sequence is TGTGCCAGCAGCGAGGAGTCGGCGGGAGTACGGGAGCAGTACTTC. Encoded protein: CASSEESAGVREQYF. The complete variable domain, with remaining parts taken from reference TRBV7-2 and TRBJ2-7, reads GAGVSQSPSNKVTEKGKDVELRCDPISGHTALYWYRQSLGQGLEFLIYFQGNSAPDKSGLPSDRFSAERTGGSVSTLTIQRTQQEDSAVYLCASSEESAGVREQYFGPGTRLTVT.

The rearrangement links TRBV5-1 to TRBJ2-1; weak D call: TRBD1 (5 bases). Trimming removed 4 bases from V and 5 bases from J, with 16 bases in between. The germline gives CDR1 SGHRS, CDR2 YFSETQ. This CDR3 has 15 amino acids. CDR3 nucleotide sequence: TGCGCCAGCAGCCCACAAAGGGGCCGGAACAATGAGCAGTTCTTC. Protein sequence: CASSPQRGRNNEQFF.

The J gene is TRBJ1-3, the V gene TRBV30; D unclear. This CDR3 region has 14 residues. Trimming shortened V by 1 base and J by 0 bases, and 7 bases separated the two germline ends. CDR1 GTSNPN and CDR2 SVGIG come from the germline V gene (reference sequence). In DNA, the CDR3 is TGTGCCTGGAGTGCGGGGAACTCTGGAAACACCATATATTTT. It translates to CAWSAGNSGNTIYF.

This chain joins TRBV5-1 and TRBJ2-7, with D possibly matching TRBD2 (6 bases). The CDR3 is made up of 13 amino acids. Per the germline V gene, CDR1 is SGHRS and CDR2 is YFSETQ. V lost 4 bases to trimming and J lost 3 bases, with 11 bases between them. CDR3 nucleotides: TGCGCCAGCAGCGGGACTTTAGGCTACGAGCAGTACTTC. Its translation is CASSGTLGYEQYF.

Here the CDR3 DNA reads TGTGCCAGTACTTATCCGGGACAAACGATGTCTGATGGCTACACCTTC. Translated, it gives CASTYPGQTMSDGYTF. V usage is TRBV19 and J usage is TRBJ1-2; D possibly corresponds to TRBD1 (6 bases). The CDR3 is 16 amino acids. In germline, CDR1 is LNHDA, CDR2 SQIVND (reference sequence). Trimming took 7 bases from V and 6 from J, leaving 24 bases between them. The whole variable domain, remainder taken from reference TRBV19 and TRBJ1-2, is DGGITQSPKYLFRKEGQNVTLSCEQNLNHDAMYWYRQDPGQGLRLIYYSQIVNDFQKGDIAEGYSVSREKKESFPLTVTSAQKNPTAFYLCASTYPGQTMSDGYTFGSGTRLTVV.

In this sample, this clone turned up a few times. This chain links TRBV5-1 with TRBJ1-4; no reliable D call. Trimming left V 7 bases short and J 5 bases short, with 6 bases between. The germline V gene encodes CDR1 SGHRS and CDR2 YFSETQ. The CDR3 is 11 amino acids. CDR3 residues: CASRENEKLFF. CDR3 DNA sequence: TGCGCCAGCCGCGAAAATGAAAAACTGTTTTTT.